The clone carrying this T cell receptor (beta chain) was seen once. Authors' analysis steps: Nucleated cell counts were estimated from reference gene primer amplification. Here immunoSEQ multiplex PCR was the method, and the copy in TCRdb shows in-frame clones only, minus some. V and J calls and clone size come straight from that table; D and trimming were deduced from the DNA. The table has roughly 260,000 clones, approximately 79% seen once. Trimming shortened V by 4 bases and J by 0 bases, and 9 bases separated the two germline ends. The CDR3 loop spans 14 amino acids. Germline V gene sequence: CDR1 MNHEY, CDR2 SVGAGI. The data derive from a study of blood T cell repertoires in COVID-19. Study-level background: Acute and convalescent COVID-19 samples came from the United States, Italy and Spain. From T cells, B-cell-depleted T cells, or PBMCs came the material, which was cDNA or gDNA.

This clonotype was sampled from a woman aged 80 or over with active or convalescent COVID-19. The chain recombines TRBV6-5 with TRBJ1-2; D call uncertain. Source material: peripheral blood. CDR3 DNA sequence: TGTGCCAGCAGTTTAGTAGAAGCTAACTATGGCTACACCTTC. It encodes CASSLVEANYGYTF.